Presented here are 27 T cell receptor beta chains from one specimen sequenced in a study of vaccination and CD4 T cells after COVID-19. The treatment was: approximately nine-day PBMC culture with coronavirus spike peptide pools or control peptides (ViraFEST assay). Antigens of these TCRs are unknown. The study sequenced cultured CD4+ T cell DNA using the Oncomine TCR Beta short-read assay. TCRdb analysed the PCR reads with MiXCR anew, one entry per CDR3 protein. Of some 11,000 distinct CDR3 sequences in the sample, 73% were seen once. The specimen sequenced was CD4+ T cells from blood, cultured in vitro. Source of these receptors: a human donor who had recovered from COVID-19.

The chain links TRBV20-1 to TRBJ2-5; a possible D gene is TRBD1 (6 bases). Germline V gives CDR1 DFQATT, CDR2 SNEGSKA (reference sequence). V dropped 6 bases and J dropped 1 base, with 9 bases sitting between them. This CDR3 contains 12 residues. The CDR3 region has the DNA TGCAGTGCCTCAGGGGTCCAAGAGACCCAGTACTTC. Protein product: CSASGVQETQYF.

The chain uses TRBV11-2 and TRBJ2-7; the D call may be TRBD1 or TRBD2 (6 bases each). Trimming removed 1 base at V and 4 bases at J, with 14 bases between. The CDR3 is 15 amino acids. Germline V gives CDR1 SGHAT, CDR2 FQNNGV. The CDR3 spells CASSLVAGQGYEQYF. CDR3 bases: TGTGCCAGCAGCTTAGTGGCGGGGCAGGGGTACGAGCAGTACTTC.

V gene TRBV27 combines with J gene TRBJ2-3; TRBD2 matches at 16 bases. CDR1 is MNHEY and CDR2 is SMNVEV in the germline V gene (reference sequence). The V and J ends lost 1 base and 6 bases, in that order; junction bases with no gene match: 4. This CDR3 region has 17 residues. The CDR3, as DNA: TGTGCCAGCAGTTTATGGGGGACTAGCGGGAGGGGGGATACGCAGTATTTT. As protein: CASSLWGTSGRGDTQYF.

The rearrangement links TRBV20-1 to TRBJ2-1; 8 bases are shared with TRBD1. The J call may not be correct, given that the DNA end is closer to TRBJ2-7. The CDR3 sequence is 14 residues long. Germline CDR1 reads DFQATT; CDR2 reads SNEGSKA (reference sequence). CDR3 protein: CSAPARTGRDEQYF. DNA for the CDR3: TGCAGTGCCCCGGCGAGGACAGGGCGCGACGAGCAGTACTTC.

V gene TRBV5-4 combines with J gene TRBJ1-1, with TRBD1 identical over 7 bases. The CDR3 has 14 amino acids. CDR1 and CDR2 (germline): SGHNT, YYREEE (reference sequence). The J segment lost 1 base and the V segment lost 8 bases, leaving 8 bases of the junction unmatched. The CDR3 DNA reads TGTGCCAGTGCGATGGACAGGAGGAACACTGAAGCTTTCTTT. This codes for CASAMDRRNTEAFF.

With regard to this clonotype: A much larger clone lies a single base off, so this may be a read error. J is TRBJ2-7 and V is TRBV7-8, with D uncertain. CDR1 is SGHVS, CDR2 FQNEAQ, per germline. The CDR3 sequence is 10 residues long. The CDR3 is CACSLGEQYF. The CDR3 coding sequence is TGTGCCTGCAGCTTGGGAGAGCAGTACTTC.

CDR3 in amino acids: CASSRGTGSSNQPQHF. DNA of the CDR3: TGTGCCAGCAGCCGGGGGACAGGCTCCAGCAATCAGCCCCAGCATTTT. The rearrangement links TRBV7-8 to TRBJ1-5; 8 bases line up with TRBD1. The CDR3 is 16 residues long. The germline V gene has CDR1 SGHVS and CDR2 FQNEAQ. J gave up 1 base and V 5 bases, and 7 bases lay outside the gene matches.

V usage is TRBV6-5 and J usage is TRBJ1-6, with D perhaps matching TRBD1 (5 bases). This CDR3 contains 15 residues. With 3 bases removed from V and 8 bases from J, the gap between germline ends came to 14 bases. CDR1 is MNHEY and CDR2 is SVGAGI in the germline V gene. The CDR3 DNA is TGTGCCAGCAGTTATGCGGGCAGGGCTCATTCACCCCTCCACTTT. It specifies CASSYAGRAHSPLHF.

V and J are TRBV2 and TRBJ1-1; D perhaps matches TRBD1 (5 bases). The CDR3 runs 15 residues. The V gene lost 8 bases and the J gene lost 3 bases, with 19 bases spanning the gap. The germline gives CDR1 SNHLY, CDR2 FYNNEI. In nucleotides, the CDR3 is TGTGCCAGCGCTTTAGGTCCAGGGCGGGACACTGAAGCTTTCTTT. Amino acid sequence: CASALGPGRDTEAFF.

V gene TRBV7-2 combines with J gene TRBJ1-5, with D possibly matching TRBD1 (6 bases). CDR1 SGHTA and CDR2 FQGNSA come from the germline V gene. The ends were cut back, 1 base at V and 7 bases at J, with 14 bases in the middle. The CDR3 runs 15 residues. In DNA form, the CDR3 reads TGTGCCAGCAGCTTAGGGGCAGGGGCGAGCCAGCCCCAGCATTTT. Translation: CASSLGAGASQPQHF.

The V gene is TRBV20-1, the J gene TRBJ2-1, with D perhaps matching TRBD1 (5 bases). V was shortened by 3 bases and J by 7 bases, with 7 bases between the two germline ends. CDR1 and CDR2 from the germline V gene are DFQATT and SNEGSKA (reference sequence). The CDR3 extends over 11 amino acids. The CDR3 protein is CSARRQNEQFF. CDR3 DNA sequence: TGCAGTGCTAGGAGACAGAATGAGCAGTTCTTC.

V usage is TRBV7-3 and J usage is TRBJ1-6, with D possibly matching TRBD1 (5 bases). The germline gives CDR1 SGHTA, CDR2 FQGTGA. V gave up 2 bases and J gave up 9 bases, with 11 bases separating them. This CDR3 has 14 residues. CDR3: CASSLHRSGSPLHF. In DNA, the CDR3 is TGTGCCAGCAGCTTACACAGGAGCGGTTCACCCCTCCACTTT.

The chain uses TRBV6-2 or TRBV6-3 and TRBJ2-3, with TRBD2 matching over 9 bases. J gave up 4 bases and V 6 bases, and 5 bases lay outside the gene matches. The CDR3 length is 14 residues. Per the germline V gene, CDR1 is MNHEY and CDR2 is SVGEGT. The CDR3 nucleotides are TGTGCCAGCAGCCGCGGGAGGGTCCCAGATACGCAGTATTTT. Encoded protein: CASSRGRVPDTQYF.

The chain uses TRBV7-9 and TRBJ2-7; 10 bases line up with TRBD2. CDR3 length: 16 residues. Germline trimming cut 5 bases from V and 3 bases from J; bases unmatched to any gene: 10. Germline CDR1 and CDR2: SEHNR and FQNEAQ (reference sequence). The CDR3 region has the DNA TGTGCCAGCAGCCCGGGACTAGCGTTACTGGGCTACGAGCAGTACTTC. Translation: CASSPGLALLGYEQYF.

This sequence joins TRBV12-3 or TRBV12-4 and TRBJ1-2, with TRBD1 as a possible D gene (5 bases). The V end lost 3 bases, the J end lost 6 bases, and 11 bases lay between the germline ends. CDR3 length: 13 amino acids. The CDR3 DNA follows: TGTGCCAGCAGTTTGGCAGGGCAGGATGGCTACACCTTC. Translation: CASSLAGQDGYTF.

The chain links TRBV28 to TRBJ1-2, with D possibly matching TRBD1 (5 bases). The CDR3 runs to 15 residues. In germline, CDR1 is MDHEN, CDR2 SYDVKM. Trimming removed 6 bases from V and 0 bases from J, with 14 bases in between. The DNA for the CDR3 is TGTGCCAGCAGGGGGAATATGGGGGCTAACTATGGCTACACCTTC. This gives the protein CASRGNMGANYGYTF.

The CDR3 protein is CASSLGQLYGYTF. In DNA form, the CDR3 reads TGTGCCAGCAGCTTAGGGCAGCTATATGGCTACACCTTC. The V gene is TRBV7-2, the J gene TRBJ1-2, with D unresolved. The V end was cut by 1 base, the J end by 5 bases, with 8 bases between. Germline CDR1 and CDR2: SGHTA and FQGNSA. The CDR3 has 13 residues. The full variable domain, with the rest looked up from reference TRBV7-2 and TRBJ1-2, is GAGVSQSPSNKVTEKGKDVELRCDPISGHTALYWYRQSLGQGLEFLIYFQGNSAPDKSGLPSDRFSAERTGGSVSTLTIQRTQQEDSAVYLCASSLGQLYGYTFGSGTRLTVV.

The rearrangement links TRBV24-1 to TRBJ2-2; D is unresolved. Germline V gives CDR1 KGHDR, CDR2 SFDVKD. V was clipped by 5 bases and J by 1 base, with 10 bases between them. The CDR3 totals 15 residues. The CDR3 reads CATSAKLLNTGELFF. DNA of the CDR3: TGTGCCACCAGTGCAAAGCTTTTGAACACCGGGGAGCTGTTTTTT.

The chain has TRBV7-6 and TRBJ1-1; D is uncertain. This CDR3 region has 14 residues. Germline assignment: CDR1 SGHVS and CDR2 FNYEAQ. Trimming cost V 0 bases and J 0 bases, with 5 bases left between them. CDR3 region: CASSLATMNTEAFF. The CDR3 bases are TGTGCCAGCAGCTTAGCGACAATGAACACTGAAGCTTTCTTT.

CDR3 sequence (DNA): TGTGCCATCAGTGGACTAGCGGGGTCGAACACCGGGGAGCTGTTTTTT. It translates to CAISGLAGSNTGELFF. V gene TRBV10-3 combines with J gene TRBJ2-2, with 11 nucleotides matching TRBD2. There are 16 residues in the CDR3. Germline V lookup: CDR1 ENHRY, CDR2 SYGVKD. V trimming: 4 bases; J trimming: 0 bases; junction bases outside the gene matches: 1.

In this sample, this clonotype turned up once. This chain uses TRBV15 with TRBJ2-7, with TRBD1 matching 8 bases. CDR1 and CDR2 from the germline V gene are LNHNV and YYDKDF (reference sequence). CDR3 length: 14 residues. J was trimmed by 6 bases and V by 5 bases; bases with no gene match: 9. The chain's CDR3 is CATSLLQGDREQYF. The CDR3 DNA follows: TGTGCCACCAGCCTCTTACAGGGGGATCGCGAGCAGTACTTC.

This clonotype was detected only once. J is TRBJ2-5 and V is TRBV5-4; D call uncertain. The germline V gene has CDR1 SGHNT and CDR2 YYREEE (reference sequence). This CDR3 is built from 14 residues. V shed 0 bases and J shed 5 bases, with 11 bases lying between them. The CDR3 loop is CASSLEGSVETQYF. CDR3 bases: TGTGCCAGCAGCTTGGAGGGTTCGGTGGAGACCCAGTACTTC.

This clonotype occurred a few times. The rearrangement uses TRBV7-9 and TRBJ1-2; 9 bases match TRBD1. The CDR3 has 14 amino acids. The junction had 4 bases not matched to a gene; V was cut back by 4 bases and J by 4 bases. The germline V gene encodes CDR1 SEHNR and CDR2 FQNEAQ (reference sequence). The CDR3: CASSSPGQGYGYTF. The CDR3 coding sequence is TGTGCCAGCAGCTCCCCGGGACAGGGCTATGGCTACACCTTC.

This clonotype was recorded a few times. The chain joins TRBV27 to TRBJ1-5; D is ambiguous. V lost 3 bases to trimming and J lost 7 bases, with 10 bases between them. This CDR3 is 13 amino acids long. Germline V gene sequence: CDR1 MNHEY, CDR2 SMNVEV (reference sequence). CDR3 DNA: TGTGCCAGCAGTTTGAGTCCTAACCAGCCCCAGCATTTT. Translating it yields CASSLSPNQPQHF.

The chain couples TRBV20-1 to TRBJ2-3; D unclear. Between the trimmed V and J ends, which lost 8 bases and 1 base, there was a span of 19 bases. The germline V gene encodes CDR1 DFQATT and CDR2 SNEGSKA (reference sequence). This CDR3 has 15 residues. CDR3 region: CSPRSGEIRTDTQYF. In DNA form, the CDR3 reads TGCAGTCCGAGGAGTGGCGAGATACGCACAGATACGCAGTATTTT.

This clonotype was seen only once. CDR3 loop: CSAKPGQMRAGELFF. The CDR3 DNA reads as TGCAGTGCCAAACCGGGACAGATGAGGGCCGGGGAGCTGTTTTTT. The chain carries TRBV20-1 and TRBJ2-2; 7 bases align to TRBD1. Germline CDR1 reads DFQATT; CDR2 reads SNEGSKA (reference sequence). The ends lost 6 bases at V and 6 bases at J; junction bases unmatched: 13. The CDR3 covers 15 residues.

This clonotype was observed a few times. The rearrangement links TRBV7-2 to TRBJ2-5, with 7 nucleotides matching TRBD2. Trimming removed 7 bases from V and 7 bases from J; junction bases left unmatched: 15. Germline CDR1 reads SGHTA; CDR2 reads FQGNSA. The CDR3 runs 15 residues. CDR3 DNA: TGTGCCAGCATGGGGGGGAGTGGGGTCCGGGGGACCCAGTACTTC. This codes for CASMGGSGVRGTQYF.